Below are 16 T cell receptor beta chains sequenced from a single sample in a study of CD8 T cells in ankylosing spondylitis. The study's findings and limits: A TCR beta motif of fewer than 10 highly homologous variants seemed to mark ankylosing spondylitis blood.

No antigens are known for them. TCRdb processed the 5' RACE reads anew with MiXCR; each CDR3 protein has one entry. The table has more than 600,000 distinct CDR3 sequences, 19% seen once. Specimen: blood, either unsorted or a sorted T cell fraction (not recorded which). Receptors originate from a male donor with ankylosing spondylitis.

The chain recombines TRBV20-1 with TRBJ2-7; a weak D match, TRBD1 (6 bases). Trimming shortened V by 0 bases and J by 3 bases, and 12 bases separated the two germline ends. Germline CDR1 is DFQATT and CDR2 is SNEGSKA (reference sequence). The CDR3 has 14 amino acids. The chain's CDR3 is CSARERTANYEQYF. The CDR3 DNA sequence: TGCAGTGCTAGAGAACGGACAGCTAACTACGAGCAGTACTTC.

The rearrangement uses TRBV19 and TRBJ2-7; TRBD1 matches 8 bases. The CDR3 length is 16 residues. With V trimmed by 4 bases and J by 2 bases, 10 bases remained unmatched. The germline CDR1 and CDR2 sequences are LNHDA and SQIVND (reference sequence). CDR3 loop: CASSTGTGQTAYEQYF. DNA of the CDR3: TGTGCCAGTAGTACTGGGACAGGACAGACGGCCTACGAGCAGTACTTC.

The chain couples TRBV29-1 to TRBJ1-1; D gene ambiguous. Germline V CDR1 and CDR2: SQVTM, ANQGSEA. The germline V and J ends were trimmed by 7 bases and 1 base, with 10 bases remaining between them. This CDR3 comprises 12 residues. The CDR3 DNA sequence: TGCAGCGCCCAGGTCGGGAACACTGAAGCTTTCTTT. This gives the protein CSAQVGNTEAFF.

Only one count was recorded for this clonotype. This chain connects TRBV6-1 to TRBJ1-6, with 8 bases fitting TRBD1. The CDR3 loop spans 14 amino acids. The germline gives CDR1 MNHNS, CDR2 SASEGT. After removal of 4 bases from V and 9 bases from J, the junction contained 5 bases not matched to a gene. For the CDR3, the DNA is TGTGCCAGCAGTGGGACAGGGTATGGTTCACCCCTCCACTTT. Translation gives CASSGTGYGSPLHF.

The V and J genes are TRBV3-1 and TRBJ2-7; D not certain. Trimming removed 1 base at V and 1 base at J, with 11 bases between. The length of the CDR3 is 15 residues. Germline V gene sequence: CDR1 LGHDT, CDR2 YNNKEL (reference sequence). The chain's CDR3 is CASSQVLLGSYEQYF. The CDR3 DNA reads as TGTGCCAGCAGCCAAGTTTTGCTGGGGTCCTACGAGCAGTACTTC.

The chain combines TRBV6-4 with TRBJ2-1; TRBD1 matches at 8 bases. CDR3 size: 14 residues. Germline V gene sequence: CDR1 MRHNA, CDR2 SNTAGT. V shed 3 bases and J 7 bases; nucleotides not matched to a gene: 5. The CDR3 nucleotides read TGTGCCAGCAGTGAAATCCAGGGGGCTAATGAGCAGTTCTTC. Protein: CASSEIQGANEQFF.

This clonotype was detected ten times or more. The V call is TRBV11-2, the J call TRBJ2-5, with a weak D call TRBD2 (5 bases). The CDR3 is 15 amino acids. The V end lost 1 base, the J end lost 4 bases, and 13 bases lay between the germline ends. Germline CDR1 and CDR2: SGHAT and FQNNGV. CDR3 coding DNA: TGTGCCAGCAGCTTAGTACGGGGTAGTGGAGAGACCCAGTACTTC. Amino acids: CASSLVRGSGETQYF.

The V gene is TRBV25-1, the J gene TRBJ2-7; D gene uncertain. CDR3 length: 13 residues. From germline, CDR1 is MGHDK and CDR2 SYGVNS. The germline V and J ends were trimmed by 3 bases and 5 bases, with 11 bases remaining between them. This CDR3 reads CASSDLVGHEQYF. The CDR3 nucleotides read TGTGCCAGCAGTGACCTTGTGGGTCACGAGCAGTACTTC.

This clonotype was observed a handful of times. This chain uses TRBV5-1 with TRBJ1-1; possibly TRBD1 for D (5 bases). Trimming removed 4 bases at V and 4 bases at J, with 17 bases between. Germline CDR1 SGHRS, CDR2 YFSETQ. The CDR3 loop spans 15 amino acids. The CDR3 loop is CASSPDARRGTEAFF. CDR3 coding DNA: TGCGCCAGCAGCCCCGACGCTAGAAGGGGCACTGAAGCTTTCTTT.

This chain joins TRBV27 and TRBJ1-1; perhaps TRBD1 as D (5 bases). This CDR3 has 14 residues. Germline V gives CDR1 MNHEY, CDR2 SMNVEV (reference sequence). V dropped 9 bases and J dropped 3 bases, with 17 bases sitting between them. The CDR3 protein is CASKWGVVHTEAFF. The CDR3 nucleotides read TGTGCCAGTAAATGGGGGGTAGTGCACACTGAAGCTTTCTTT.

This clonotype was detected a few times. This sequence joins TRBV4-2 and TRBJ2-6; D not resolved. V lost 0 bases and J lost 4, with 7 bases in between. CDR1 and CDR2 from the germline V gene are LGHNA and YNFKEQ. The CDR3 consists of 15 residues. The CDR3 DNA is TGTGCCAGCAGCCAAGATCCCTGGGGGGCCAACGTCCTGACTTTC. Translation gives CASSQDPWGANVLTF.

This clonotype was picked up a small number of times. The chain recombines TRBV3-1 with TRBJ2-5; 11 bases match TRBD2. V lost 4 bases and J lost 2; bases outside the gene matches: 6. Germline V gives CDR1 LGHDT, CDR2 YNNKEL (reference sequence). This CDR3 comprises 16 residues. CDR3: CASSPPGLADQETQYF. The CDR3 DNA reads as TGTGCCAGCAGCCCTCCGGGACTAGCGGATCAAGAGACCCAGTACTTC.

This clonotype was observed many times. The chain carries TRBV12-3 or TRBV12-4 and TRBJ2-3, with 13 bases matching TRBD2. This CDR3 is built from 17 residues. The trim removed 5 bases at V and 5 bases at J, leaving 10 bases unmatched. The CDR3 bases are TGTGCCAGCAGTGTAACTCGGACTAGCGGGAGACTAGATACGCAGTATTTT. Translation gives CASSVTRTSGRLDTQYF.

The chain employs TRBV19 and TRBJ1-5; D remains ambiguous. Germline values: CDR1 LNHDA, CDR2 SQIVND (reference sequence). Trimming took 0 bases from V and 1 from J, leaving 13 bases between them. The CDR3 spans 17 residues. The CDR3 protein is CASSIDTQNPSNQPQHF. CDR3 nucleotide sequence: TGTGCCAGTAGTATAGATACCCAGAACCCAAGCAATCAGCCCCAGCATTTT.

This clonotype occurred many times. V usage is TRBV7-9 and J usage is TRBJ1-2; 10 bases match TRBD1. CDR1 is SEHNR and CDR2 is FQNEAQ in the germline V gene (reference sequence). The length of the CDR3 is 15 residues. J was trimmed by 2 bases and V by 5 bases; bases with no gene match: 5. The CDR3 nucleotides are TGTGCCAGCAGCCCCCAGGGACAGGGGAACTATGGCTACACCTTC. Translating it yields CASSPQGQGNYGYTF.

Concerning this clonotype: At one boundary the junction diverges from the germline segment, which might be a read error. The J gene is TRBJ2-1, the V gene TRBV7-7; D is ambiguous. CDR3 length equals 15 residues. Per the germline V gene, CDR1 is SSHAT and CDR2 is FNYEAQ (reference sequence). The CDR3 bases are TGTGCTAGCAGCTTAGGCATACCCCCCCACAATGAGCAGTTCTTC. Its protein product is CASSLGIPPHNEQFF.